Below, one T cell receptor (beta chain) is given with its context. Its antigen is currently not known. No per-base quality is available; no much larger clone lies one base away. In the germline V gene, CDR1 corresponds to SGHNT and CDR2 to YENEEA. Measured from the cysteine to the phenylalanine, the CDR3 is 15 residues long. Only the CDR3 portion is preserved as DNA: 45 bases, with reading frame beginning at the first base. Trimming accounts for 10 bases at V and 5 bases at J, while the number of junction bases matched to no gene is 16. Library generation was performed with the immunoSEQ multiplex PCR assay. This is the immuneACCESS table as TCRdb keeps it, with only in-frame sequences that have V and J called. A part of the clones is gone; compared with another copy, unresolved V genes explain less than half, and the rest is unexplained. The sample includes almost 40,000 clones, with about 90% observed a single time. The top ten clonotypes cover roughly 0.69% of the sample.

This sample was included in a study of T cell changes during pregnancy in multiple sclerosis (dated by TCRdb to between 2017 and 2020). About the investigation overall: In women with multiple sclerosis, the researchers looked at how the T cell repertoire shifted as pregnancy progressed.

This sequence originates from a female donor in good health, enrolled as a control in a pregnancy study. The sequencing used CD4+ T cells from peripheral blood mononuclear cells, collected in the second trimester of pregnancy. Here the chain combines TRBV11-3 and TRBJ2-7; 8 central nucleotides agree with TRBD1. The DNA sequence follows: TGTGCCACCTCGGCTGGGACAGGCGCCGGGGACGAGCAGTACTTC. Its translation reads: CATSAGTGAGDEQYF.